What follows are 18 T cell receptor beta chains derived from one specimen sequenced in a study of cytomegalovirus exposure and HLA in healthy donors. The data were produced by immunoSEQ multiplex PCR, yet TCRdb's version contains in-frame clones alone and is incomplete. The sample consists of about 120,000 clones, approximately 90% of them appearing once. Sequencing was done on a sample of PBMCs. These receptor sequences come from a man between 18 and 29 years old in good health and CMV-seronegative.

The rearrangement uses TRBV19 and TRBJ2-5; D is possibly TRBD2 (5 bases). V was pared by 8 bases and J by 5 bases, with 24 bases between. Germline loops: CDR1 LNHDA, CDR2 SQIVND (reference sequence). The CDR3 loop spans 16 amino acids. The CDR3 DNA is TGTGCCAGTGGCGAGGAGCGGCGCGGGCCGGGGGAGACCCAGTACTTC. As protein: CASGEERRGPGETQYF.

The CDR3 nucleotides read TGTGCCAGCAGCTTAAGGGACAGGGTTGACGAGCAGTACTTC. This codes for CASSLRDRVDEQYF. The rearrangement uses TRBV7-8 and TRBJ2-7; 9 nucleotides agree with TRBD1. Unmatched junction bases numbered 4, after V lost 2 bases and J lost 5 bases. This CDR3 spans 14 amino acids. Per the germline V gene, CDR1 is SGHVS and CDR2 is FQNEAQ.

This rearrangement joins TRBV19 to TRBJ2-3; 10 bases are shared with TRBD1. The CDR3 has 15 residues. Germline CDR1 and CDR2: LNHDA and SQIVND (reference sequence). Trimming at V came to 3 bases and at J to 1 base, leaving 1 base not matched to a gene. In nucleotides, the CDR3 is TGTGCCAGTAGTATCGGGACAGGGGGCACAGATACGCAGTATTTT. Protein: CASSIGTGGTDTQYF.

The chain recombines TRBV6-5 with TRBJ2-7; 8 nucleotides align to TRBD2. The CDR3 runs to 15 residues. Germline V gene lookup returns CDR1 MNHEY and CDR2 SVGAGI. V trimming: 6 bases; J trimming: 3 bases; junction bases outside the gene matches: 10. CDR3 sequence: CASSAGGSPNYEQYF. CDR3 nucleotide sequence: TGTGCCAGCAGCGCGGGGGGTTCACCGAACTACGAGCAGTACTTC.

The chain joins TRBV9 to TRBJ2-1; D gene uncertain. Trimming shortened V by 0 bases and J by 8 bases, and 9 bases separated the two germline ends. This CDR3 region has 13 residues. Germline V lookup: CDR1 SGDLS, CDR2 YYNGEE. The CDR3 protein is CASSVGASHEQFF. The DNA of the CDR3 is TGTGCCAGCAGCGTAGGAGCATCGCATGAGCAGTTCTTC.

The chain joins TRBV4-2 to TRBJ1-2, with 8 bases that match TRBD1. CDR1 is LGHNA, CDR2 YNFKEQ, per germline. J lost 3 bases, V lost 4 bases, and 7 bases had no gene match. CDR3 size: 15 residues. The CDR3 spells CASSLLQGGDYGYTF. For the CDR3, the DNA is TGTGCCAGCAGCCTGTTACAGGGGGGCGACTATGGCTACACCTTC.

The gene calls are TRBV11-2 and TRBJ2-3, with 12 bases aligning to TRBD2. This CDR3 comprises 17 residues. The trim removed 5 bases at V and 6 bases at J, leaving 12 bases unmatched. Germline V lookup: CDR1 SGHAT, CDR2 FQNNGV. As DNA, the CDR3 is TGTGCCAGCAGCCGAAGGACTAGCGGGGTGACCGCGGATACGCAGTATTTT. Protein sequence: CASSRRTSGVTADTQYF.

The chain recombines TRBV18 with TRBJ1-5, with unresolved D. The V and J ends lost 3 bases and 2 bases respectively, with 11 bases between them. The germline V gene has CDR1 KGHSH and CDR2 LQKENI. The CDR3 is 15 amino acids. CDR3 bases: TGTGCCAGCTCACCTGGAGGGAACGGCAATCAGCCCCAGCATTTT. Translating it yields CASSPGGNGNQPQHF.

This chain joins TRBV6-5 and TRBJ2-1; 9 bases are a match to TRBD2. V lost 6 bases, J lost 7 bases, and 7 bases stayed unmatched. The V gene's germline CDR1 is MNHEY and CDR2 SVGAGI. The CDR3 sequence is 14 residues long. The CDR3 here is CASRNGLASNEQFF. CDR3 nucleotides: TGTGCCAGCAGAAATGGACTAGCGAGTAATGAGCAGTTCTTC.

This clone was counted ten times or more. The chain combines TRBV10-1 with TRBJ2-4; TRBD1 matches at 10 bases. The J segment lost 7 bases and the V segment lost 3 bases, leaving 6 bases of the junction unmatched. Per germline, CDR1 WNHNN and CDR2 SYGVQD (reference sequence). This CDR3 contains 15 residues. CDR3 DNA sequence: TGCGCCAGCAGTGACGGACAGGGGGATGCGAACATTCAGTACTTC. Protein sequence: CASSDGQGDANIQYF.

The J gene is TRBJ2-7, the V gene TRBV7-8, with D tentatively TRBD2 (6 bases). Germline CDR1 reads SGHVS; CDR2 reads FQNEAQ. Trimming left V 6 bases short and J 0 bases short, with 12 bases between. CDR3 length: 14 amino acids. The CDR3 sequence: CASSAGSLSYEQYF. DNA of the CDR3: TGTGCCAGCAGTGCGGGGAGCCTCTCCTACGAGCAGTACTTC.

This chain uses TRBV25-1 with TRBJ2-1; D is undetermined. V dropped 7 bases and J dropped 4 bases, with 8 bases sitting between them. CDR1 is MGHDK, CDR2 SYGVNS, per germline. The CDR3 loop spans 12 amino acids. The CDR3, as DNA: TGTGCCAGCATGCTCACTTACAATGAGCAGTTCTTC. This codes for CASMLTYNEQFF. Based on the CDR3 plus reference TRBV25-1 and TRBJ2-1, the full variable domain is EADIYQTPRYLVIGTGKKITLECSQTMGHDKMYWYQQDPGMELHLIHYSYGVNSTEKGDLSSESTVSRIRTEHFPLTLESARPSHTSQYLCASMLTYNEQFFGPGTRLTVL.

This clone showed up just once. The chain has TRBV27 and TRBJ2-1; the match to TRBD2 covers 10 bases. Germline-derived CDR1 and CDR2 are MNHEY and SMNVEV (reference sequence). Trimming removed 0 bases from V and 8 bases from J; junction bases left unmatched: 4. The CDR3 totals 15 residues. The CDR3 coding sequence is TGTGCCAGCAGTTTATCCTCTAGCGGGAGCGATGAGCAGTTCTTC. It encodes CASSLSSSGSDEQFF.

The chain recombines TRBV6-5 with TRBJ2-1; no definite D call. Trimming cost V 5 bases and J 5 bases, with 7 bases left between them. The length of the CDR3 is 12 residues. Looked up from germline, CDR1 is MNHEY and CDR2 is SVGAGI. Here the CDR3 reads CASSAADNEQFF. CDR3 bases: TGTGCCAGCAGTGCGGCGGACAATGAGCAGTTCTTC.

The chain carries TRBV4-3 and TRBJ2-7; 9 bases agree with TRBD2. The CDR3 is 17 amino acids. From germline, CDR1 is LGHNA and CDR2 YSLEER. With V trimmed by 3 bases and J by 4 bases, 13 bases remained unmatched. DNA for the CDR3: TGCGCCAGCAGCCAGTTACATCGACTAGCGGAAGGGTACGAGCAGTACTTC. It specifies CASSQLHRLAEGYEQYF.

The chain couples TRBV28 to TRBJ1-6, with D possibly being TRBD1 (6 bases). The CDR3 length is 15 residues. In germline, CDR1 is MDHEN, CDR2 SYDVKM. V gave up 6 bases and J gave up 9 bases, with 18 bases separating them. CDR3 sequence (DNA): TGTGCCAGCAGGCCACCGGGACAACGAAGTTCACCCCTCCACTTT. The encoded protein is CASRPPGQRSSPLHF.

V gene TRBV6-5 combines with J gene TRBJ2-1; D remains ambiguous. Germline CDR1 and CDR2: MNHEY and SVGAGI. Trimming left V 3 bases short and J 5 bases short, with 5 bases between. This CDR3 region has 12 residues. The CDR3 loop reads CASSYSNNEQFF. CDR3 sequence (DNA): TGTGCCAGCAGTTATAGCAACAATGAGCAGTTCTTC.

V usage is TRBV11-2 and J usage is TRBJ2-1; TRBD2 is a possible D gene (6 bases). This CDR3 region has 13 residues. CDR1 and CDR2 (germline): SGHAT, FQNNGV. The V end was cut by 5 bases, the J end by 7 bases, with 12 bases between. Here the CDR3 DNA reads TGTGCCAGCAGCCGGGACTCGGGGAATGAGCAGTTCTTC. Translation: CASSRDSGNEQFF. Full variable domain (outside the CDR3, taken from reference TRBV11-2 and TRBJ2-1): EAGVAQSPRYKIIEKRQSVAFWCNPISGHATLYWYQQILGQGPKLLIQFQNNGVVDDSQLPKDRFSAERLKGVDSTLKIQPAKLEDSAVYLCASSRDSGNEQFFGPGTRLTVL.